This TCR beta chain comes out of a study of cytotoxic CD8 clonotypes in ibrutinib-treated CLL. Study observations and caveats: Sustained-remission patients were sampled at one set of times and progressing patients at different ones.

The targeted sequencing depth was 1 in 200,000 to 1 in 1 million T cells. Measured with immunoSEQ multiplex PCR; TCRdb has only the in-frame clones, and not every one. The sample lists 130,000 or so clones, approximately 83% occurring once. CDR1 GTSNPN and CDR2 SVGIG come from the germline V gene (reference sequence). V lost 3 bases, J lost 6 bases, and 5 bases stayed unmatched. The CDR3 is 12 residues long. Turning to this clone: The antigen is not known.

The rearrangement joins TRBV30 to TRBJ2-7; 7 bases align to TRBD1. The clonotype was recovered from a human donor with chronic lymphocytic leukemia. The specimen was PBMCs, collected after 24 months of ibrutinib treatment. Here the CDR3 reads CAWRDDRAEQYF. DNA for the CDR3: TGTGCCTGGAGGGACGACAGGGCCGAGCAGTACTTC.